The present T cell receptor beta chain was sequenced within a study of blood T cells in healthy people across ages. On the study more broadly: T cells yielded about one barcoded beta molecule per two cells through template switching.

Only a few counts were recorded for this clonotype. Antigen unknown. Study results and limitations: Lack of knowledge of donor CMV status possibly confounded expanded clonotype changes. Conclusively comparing naive with antigen-experienced cells was impossible with unsorted PBMCs.

The CDR3 is made up of 16 amino acids. Germline CDR1 reads SGDLS; CDR2 reads YYNGEE. Trimming stripped 0 bases from V and 2 bases from J, with 12 bases between. With a J-beta primer mix and a sample-barcoded 5' primer, a second PCR ran 7 to 11 cycles. Each cDNA molecule received a tag from a template-switch adaptor that had 12 random nucleotides. TCRdb reanalysed the 5' RACE reads using MiXCR and keeps one entry per CDR3 protein. The sample lists 1.5 million to 2 million distinct CDR3 sequences, about two fifths occurring once. This chain links TRBV9 with TRBJ2-1; no clear D. Sequencing used blood. The source is a human donor in good health. CDR3 region: CASSVEGFFTYNEQFF. The DNA of the CDR3 is TGTGCCAGCAGCGTAGAAGGCTTCTTCACCTACAATGAGCAGTTCTTC.